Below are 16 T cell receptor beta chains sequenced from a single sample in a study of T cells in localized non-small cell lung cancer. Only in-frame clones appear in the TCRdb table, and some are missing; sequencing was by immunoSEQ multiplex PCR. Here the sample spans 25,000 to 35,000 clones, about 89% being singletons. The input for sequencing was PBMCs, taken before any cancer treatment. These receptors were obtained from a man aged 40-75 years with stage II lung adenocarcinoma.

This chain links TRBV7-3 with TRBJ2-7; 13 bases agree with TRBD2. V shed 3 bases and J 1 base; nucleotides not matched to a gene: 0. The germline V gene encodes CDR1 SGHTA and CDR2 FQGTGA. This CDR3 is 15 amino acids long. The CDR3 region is CASSLGLAGSYEQYF. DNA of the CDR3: TGTGCCAGCAGCTTGGGACTAGCGGGATCCTACGAGCAGTACTTC.

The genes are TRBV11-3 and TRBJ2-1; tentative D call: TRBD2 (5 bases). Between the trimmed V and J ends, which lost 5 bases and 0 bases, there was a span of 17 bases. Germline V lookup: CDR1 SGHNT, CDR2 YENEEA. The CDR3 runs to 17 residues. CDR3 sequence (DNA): TGTGCCAGCAGCCCCTCGACTACTTCAAGCTCCTACAATGAGCAGTTCTTC. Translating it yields CASSPSTTSSSYNEQFF. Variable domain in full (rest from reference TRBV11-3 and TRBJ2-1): EAGVVQSPRYKIIEKKQPVAFWCNPISGHNTLYWYLQNLGQGPELLIRYENEEAVDDSQLPKDRFSAERLKGVDSTLKIQPAELGDSAVYLCASSPSTTSSSYNEQFFGPGTRLTVL.

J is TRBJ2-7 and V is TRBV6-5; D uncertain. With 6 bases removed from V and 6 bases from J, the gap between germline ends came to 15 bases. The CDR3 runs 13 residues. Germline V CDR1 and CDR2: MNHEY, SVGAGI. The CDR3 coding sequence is TGTGCCAGCAGCTACACTCCGCTAGTCGAGCAGTACTTC. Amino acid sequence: CASSYTPLVEQYF.

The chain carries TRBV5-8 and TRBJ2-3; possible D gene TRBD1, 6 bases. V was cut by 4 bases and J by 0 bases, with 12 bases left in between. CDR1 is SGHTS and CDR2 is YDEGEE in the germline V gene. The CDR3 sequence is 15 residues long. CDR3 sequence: CASSLQGTSTDTQYF. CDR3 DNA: TGTGCCAGCAGCCTACAGGGAACTAGCACAGATACGCAGTATTTT.

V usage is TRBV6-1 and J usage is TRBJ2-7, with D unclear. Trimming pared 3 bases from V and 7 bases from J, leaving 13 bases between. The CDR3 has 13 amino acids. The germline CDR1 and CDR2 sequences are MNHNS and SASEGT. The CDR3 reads CASSDFGVGEQYF. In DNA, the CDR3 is TGTGCCAGCAGTGATTTTGGGGTTGGTGAGCAGTACTTC.

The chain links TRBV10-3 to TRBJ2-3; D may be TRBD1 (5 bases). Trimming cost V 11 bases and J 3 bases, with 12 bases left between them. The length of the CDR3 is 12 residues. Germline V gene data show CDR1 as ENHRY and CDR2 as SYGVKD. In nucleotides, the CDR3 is TGTGCCTACTCCTCAGGGACAGATACGCAGTATTTT. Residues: CAYSSGTDTQYF.

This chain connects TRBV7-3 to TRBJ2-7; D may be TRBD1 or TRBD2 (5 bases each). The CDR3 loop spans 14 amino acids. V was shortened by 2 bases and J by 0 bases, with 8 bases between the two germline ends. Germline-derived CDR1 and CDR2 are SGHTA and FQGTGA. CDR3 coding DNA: TGTGCCAGCAGCTTAGGGGGACCCTCCTACGAGCAGTACTTC. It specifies CASSLGGPSYEQYF. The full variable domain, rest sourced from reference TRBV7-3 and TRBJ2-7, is GAGVSQTPSNKVTEKGKYVELRCDPISGHTALYWYRQSLGQGPEFLIYFQGTGAADDSGLPNDRFFAVRPEGSVSTLKIQRTERGDSAVYLCASSLGGPSYEQYFGPGTRLTVT.

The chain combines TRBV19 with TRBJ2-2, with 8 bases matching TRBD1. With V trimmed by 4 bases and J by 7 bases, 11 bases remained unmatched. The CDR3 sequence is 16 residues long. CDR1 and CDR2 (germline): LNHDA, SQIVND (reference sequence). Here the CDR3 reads CASSNRGGQGDGELFF. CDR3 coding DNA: TGTGCCAGTAGTAACAGGGGCGGACAGGGCGACGGGGAGCTGTTTTTT.

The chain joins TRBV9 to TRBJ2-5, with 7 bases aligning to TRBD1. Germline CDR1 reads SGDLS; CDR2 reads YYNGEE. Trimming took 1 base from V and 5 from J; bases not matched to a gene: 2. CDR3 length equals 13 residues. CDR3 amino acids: CASSVTGAETQYF. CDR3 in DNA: TGTGCCAGCAGCGTAACAGGGGCGGAGACCCAGTACTTC.

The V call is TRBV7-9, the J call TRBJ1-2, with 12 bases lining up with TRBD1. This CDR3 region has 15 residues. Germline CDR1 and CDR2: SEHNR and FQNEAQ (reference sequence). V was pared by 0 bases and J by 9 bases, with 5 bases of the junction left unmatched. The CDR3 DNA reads TGTGCCAGCAGCTTAGCCGGGACAGGGGGCCTTAGCTACACCTTC. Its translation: CASSLAGTGGLSYTF.

The CDR3 region is CASSGLAGVNTGELFF. Here the CDR3 DNA reads TGTGCCAGCAGCGGATTAGCGGGAGTAAACACCGGGGAGCTGTTTTTT. The chain links TRBV5-4 to TRBJ2-2; 9 bases map to TRBD2. The CDR3 length is 16 residues. Trimming cost V 4 bases and J 2 bases; bases outside gene matches: 6. CDR1 and CDR2 (germline): SGHNT, YYREEE (reference sequence).

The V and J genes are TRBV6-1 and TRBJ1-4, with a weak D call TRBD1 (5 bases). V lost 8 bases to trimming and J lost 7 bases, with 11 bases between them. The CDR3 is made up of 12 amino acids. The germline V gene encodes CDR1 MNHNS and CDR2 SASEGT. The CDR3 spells CASGEGREKLFF. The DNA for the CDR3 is TGTGCCAGCGGGGAGGGGCGTGAAAAACTGTTTTTT.

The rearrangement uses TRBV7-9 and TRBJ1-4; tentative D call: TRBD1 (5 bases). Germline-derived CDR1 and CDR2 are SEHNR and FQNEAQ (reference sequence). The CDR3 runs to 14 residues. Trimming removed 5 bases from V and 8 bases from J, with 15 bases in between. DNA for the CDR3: TGTGCCAGCAGCCTGACCAGACGGGGGGAAAAACTGTTTTTT. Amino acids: CASSLTRRGEKLFF.

The CDR3 region has the DNA TGTGCCAGCAGCTACGACAGCTCTTACGAGCAGTACTTC. It yields the protein CASSYDSSYEQYF. V and J are TRBV11-2 and TRBJ2-7, with a tentative D call TRBD1 (5 bases). Per the germline V gene, CDR1 is SGHAT and CDR2 is FQNNGV. The CDR3 spans 13 residues. Between the trimmed V and J ends, which lost 4 bases and 4 bases, there was a span of 11 bases.

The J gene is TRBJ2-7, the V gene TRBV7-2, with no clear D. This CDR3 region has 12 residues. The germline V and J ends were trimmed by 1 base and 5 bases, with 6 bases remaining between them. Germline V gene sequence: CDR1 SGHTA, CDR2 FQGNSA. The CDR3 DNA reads TGTGCCAGCAGCTTAGTCGGCGACGAGCAGTACTTC. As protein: CASSLVGDEQYF. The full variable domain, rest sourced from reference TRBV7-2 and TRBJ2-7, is GAGVSQSPSNKVTEKGKDVELRCDPISGHTALYWYRQSLGQGLEFLIYFQGNSAPDKSGLPSDRFSAERTGGSVSTLTIQRTQQEDSAVYLCASSLVGDEQYFGPGTRLTVT.

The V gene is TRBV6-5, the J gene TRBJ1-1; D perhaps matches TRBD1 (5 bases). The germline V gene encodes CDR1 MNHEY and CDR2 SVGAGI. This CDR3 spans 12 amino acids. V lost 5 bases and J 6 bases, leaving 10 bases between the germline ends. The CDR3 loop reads CASSRGGAEAFF. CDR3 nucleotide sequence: TGTGCCAGCAGTCGGGGGGGGGCTGAAGCTTTCTTT.